This record covers a single T cell receptor beta chain. What it binds is unknown. V was pared by 3 bases and J by 4 bases, with 8 bases of the junction left unmatched. The CDR3 is 15 residues long. CDR1 and CDR2 from the germline V gene are SGHAT and FQNNGV. The data derive from a study of shared clonotypes between healthy human individuals. Repertoires were generated with immunoSEQ multiplex PCR, while TCRdb's copy carries only in-frame clones and drops some. The data contain approximately 2,300,000 clones, under 95% of them singletons. Study-wide findings and caveats: When compared with the clonotypes that were shared by all four sorted-subset donors, the non-shared clonotypes turned out to have lower generation probabilities.

Sequenced: naive CD4+ T cells from PBMCs. As for subset: CD45RA+ positively selected. This rearrangement joins TRBV11-2 to TRBJ1-2, with 7 bases lining up with TRBD1. The receptor's source is a man between 18 and 29 years old in good health. Some clones in this sample may be carry-over from other donors' samples. The CDR3 bases are TGTGCCAGCAGCTTCCGCCTAGGGACAGTCTATGGCTACACCTTC. As protein: CASSFRLGTVYGYTF.